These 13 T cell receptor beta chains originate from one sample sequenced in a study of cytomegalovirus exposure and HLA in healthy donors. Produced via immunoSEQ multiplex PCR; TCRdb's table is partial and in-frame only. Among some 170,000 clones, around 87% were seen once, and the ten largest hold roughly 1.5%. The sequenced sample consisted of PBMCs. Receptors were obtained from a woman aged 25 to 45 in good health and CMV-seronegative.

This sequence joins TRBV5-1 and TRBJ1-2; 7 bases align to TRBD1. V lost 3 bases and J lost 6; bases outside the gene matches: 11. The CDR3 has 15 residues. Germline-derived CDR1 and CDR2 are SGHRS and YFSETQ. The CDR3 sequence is CASSSGTGAQDGYTF. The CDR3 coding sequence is TGCGCCAGCAGCTCGGGAACAGGGGCGCAGGATGGCTACACCTTC.

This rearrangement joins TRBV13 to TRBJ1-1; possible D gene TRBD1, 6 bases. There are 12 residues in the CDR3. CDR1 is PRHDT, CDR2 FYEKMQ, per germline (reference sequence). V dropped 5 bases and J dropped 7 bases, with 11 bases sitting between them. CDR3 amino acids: CASSRQGYEAFF. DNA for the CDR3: TGTGCCAGCAGCCGCCAGGGGTATGAAGCTTTCTTT.

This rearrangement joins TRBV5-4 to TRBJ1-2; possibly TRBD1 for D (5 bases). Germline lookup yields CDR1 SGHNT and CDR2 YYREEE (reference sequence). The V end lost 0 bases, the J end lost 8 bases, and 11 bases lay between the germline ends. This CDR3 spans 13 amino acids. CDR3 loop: CASSLAGGAGYTF. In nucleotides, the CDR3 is TGTGCCAGCAGCTTGGCCGGAGGGGCAGGCTACACCTTC.

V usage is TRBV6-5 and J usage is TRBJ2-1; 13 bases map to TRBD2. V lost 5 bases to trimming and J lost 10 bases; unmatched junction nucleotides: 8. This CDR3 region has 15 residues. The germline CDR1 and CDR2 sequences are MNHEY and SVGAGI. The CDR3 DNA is TGTGCCAGCAGTACGACTAGCGGGGGGCATAACGAGCAGTTCTTC. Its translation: CASSTTSGGHNEQFF.

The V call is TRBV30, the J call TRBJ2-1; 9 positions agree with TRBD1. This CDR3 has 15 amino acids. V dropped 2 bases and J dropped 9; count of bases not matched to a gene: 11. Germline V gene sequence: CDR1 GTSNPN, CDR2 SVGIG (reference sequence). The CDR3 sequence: CAWSFWTGEMSEQFF. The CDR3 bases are TGTGCCTGGAGTTTCTGGACAGGGGAGATGAGTGAGCAGTTCTTC. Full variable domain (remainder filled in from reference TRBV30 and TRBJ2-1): SQTIHQWPATLVQPVGSPLSLECTVEGTSNPNLYWYRQAAGRGLQLLFYSVGIGQISSEVPQNLSASRPQDRQFILSSKKLLLSDSGFYLCAWSFWTGEMSEQFFGPGTRLTVL.

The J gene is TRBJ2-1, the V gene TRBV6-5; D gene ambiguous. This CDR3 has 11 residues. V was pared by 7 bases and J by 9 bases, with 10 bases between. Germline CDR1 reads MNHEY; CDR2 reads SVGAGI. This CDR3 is CASNLSGEQFF. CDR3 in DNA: TGTGCCAGCAACCTATCGGGTGAGCAGTTCTTC.

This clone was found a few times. As DNA, the CDR3 is TGTGCCAGCAGCGCCAGTATCCCCGGGGAGCTGTTTTTT. Translation: CASSASIPGELFF. V gene TRBV11-2 combines with J gene TRBJ2-2; no firm D call. Trimming pared 5 bases from V and 6 bases from J, leaving 10 bases between. The CDR3 totals 13 residues. Germline loops: CDR1 SGHAT, CDR2 FQNNGV.

CDR3 DNA sequence: TGTGCCAGCAGCTTAAACGCGGACAGGGGCTCAGATACGCAGTATTTT. Translation: CASSLNADRGSDTQYF. The chain combines TRBV7-8 with TRBJ2-3; TRBD1 matches at 9 bases. Germline trimming cut 2 bases from V and 4 bases from J; bases unmatched to any gene: 7. The CDR3 is 16 residues long. Germline V gene sequence: CDR1 SGHVS, CDR2 FQNEAQ. Using reference TRBV7-8 and TRBJ2-3 for the parts outside the CDR3, the full variable domain is GAGVSQSPRYKVAKRGQDVALRCDPISGHVSLFWYQQALGQGPEFLTYFQNEAQLDKSGLPSDRFFAERPEGSVSTLKIQRTQQEDSAVYLCASSLNADRGSDTQYFGPGTRLTVL.

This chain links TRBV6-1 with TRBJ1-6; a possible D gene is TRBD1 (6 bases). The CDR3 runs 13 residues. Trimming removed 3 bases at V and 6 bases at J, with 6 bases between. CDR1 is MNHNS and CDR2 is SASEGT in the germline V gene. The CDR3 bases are TGTGCCAGCAGTGACAGGGGTAATTCACCCCTCCACTTT. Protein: CASSDRGNSPLHF.

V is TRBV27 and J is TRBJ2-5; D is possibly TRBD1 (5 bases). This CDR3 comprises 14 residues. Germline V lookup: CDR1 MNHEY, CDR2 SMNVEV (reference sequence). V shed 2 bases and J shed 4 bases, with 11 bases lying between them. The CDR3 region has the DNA TGTGCCAGCAGTTTAAGGGCAGGGATAGAGACCCAGTACTTC. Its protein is CASSLRAGIETQYF.

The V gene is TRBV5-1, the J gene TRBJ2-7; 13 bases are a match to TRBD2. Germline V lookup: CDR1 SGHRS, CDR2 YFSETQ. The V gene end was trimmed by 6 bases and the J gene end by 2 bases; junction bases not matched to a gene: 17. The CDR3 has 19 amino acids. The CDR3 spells CASNYIRLAGGDTTYEQYF. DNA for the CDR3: TGCGCCAGCAATTATATTCGACTAGCGGGGGGCGATACCACCTACGAGCAGTACTTC. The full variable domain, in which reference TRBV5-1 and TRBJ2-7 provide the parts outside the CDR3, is KAGVTQTPRYLIKTRGQQVTLSCSPISGHRSVSWYQQTPGQGLQFLFEYFSETQRNKGNFPGRFSGRQFSNSRSEMNVSTLELGDSALYLCASNYIRLAGGDTTYEQYFGPGTRLTVT.

CDR3: CASSLRRGTTDTQYF. CDR3 sequence (DNA): TGTGCCAGCAGTTTGAGGCGGGGAACCACAGATACGCAGTATTTT. This chain connects TRBV6-6 to TRBJ2-3; D might be TRBD2 (6 bases). V shed 4 bases and J shed 2 bases, with 13 bases lying between them. Germline loops: CDR1 MNHNY, CDR2 SVGAGI (reference sequence). The CDR3 contains 15 residues.

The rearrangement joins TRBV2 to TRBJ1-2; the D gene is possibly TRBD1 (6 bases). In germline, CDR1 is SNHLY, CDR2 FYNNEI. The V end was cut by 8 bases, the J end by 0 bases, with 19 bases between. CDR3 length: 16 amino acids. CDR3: CASVPSRGVANYGYTF. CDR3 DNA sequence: TGTGCCAGCGTCCCCTCCAGGGGCGTAGCTAACTATGGCTACACCTTC.